The 7 T cell receptor beta chains given below trace back to one sample, sequenced in a study of early T cells in non-severe SARS-CoV-2 infection. Using its own MiXCR run on the 5' RACE reads, TCRdb lists one record per CDR3 protein. In the table there are roughly 120,000 distinct CDR3 sequences, 14% to 15% of which are singletons. Sequenced material: whole blood. These receptors originate from an adult who was a healthcare worker with PCR-confirmed SARS-CoV-2 infection or an uninfected control (not recorded which).

The rearrangement joins TRBV11-2 to TRBJ2-7, with D perhaps given as TRBD1 or TRBD2 (6 bases each). The germline gives CDR1 SGHAT, CDR2 FQNNGV. The CDR3 runs 15 residues. With 5 bases removed from V and 3 bases from J, the gap between germline ends came to 17 bases. The CDR3 reads CASSPEDSGFYEQYF. CDR3 sequence (DNA): TGTGCCAGCAGCCCCGAGGACAGCGGGTTCTACGAGCAGTACTTC.

The chain employs TRBV7-8 and TRBJ2-3; 8 bases line up with TRBD2. There are 15 residues in the CDR3. CDR1 is SGHVS and CDR2 is FQNEAQ in the germline V gene. V shed 5 bases and J 5 bases; nucleotides not matched to a gene: 9. For the CDR3, the DNA is TGTGCCAGCAGCCCCGGGGGGGCTTTTGTAGATACGCAGTATTTT. It codes for CASSPGGAFVDTQYF.

The chain couples TRBV6-4 to TRBJ2-4; D remains ambiguous. The germline V gene encodes CDR1 MRHNA and CDR2 SNTAGT. V lost 11 bases and J 12 bases, leaving 20 bases between the germline ends. The CDR3 is made up of 12 amino acids. For the CDR3, the DNA is TGTGCCCAGACTCCCCCTTTAATGGGTCAGTACTTC. It yields the protein CAQTPPLMGQYF.

This clonotype has a count of ten or more. The chain couples TRBV6-2 or TRBV6-3 to TRBJ1-1; 8 positions agree with TRBD1. The CDR3 extends over 13 amino acids. The germline gives CDR1 MNHEY, CDR2 SVGEGT. V was pared by 5 bases and J by 11 bases, with 10 bases of the junction left unmatched. The CDR3 is CASSRGTGGTAFF. The CDR3 coding sequence is TGTGCCAGCAGTCGAGGAACAGGGGGGACGGCTTTCTTT.

This clonotype was observed a few times. The chain is built from TRBV6-1 and TRBJ2-1, with no clear D. Trimming shortened V by 3 bases and J by 10 bases, and 10 bases separated the two germline ends. The CDR3 has 12 residues. Germline-derived CDR1 and CDR2 are MNHNS and SASEGT. The CDR3 sequence: CASSDVVREQFF. The CDR3 DNA reads TGTGCCAGCAGTGACGTTGTGAGAGAGCAGTTCTTC.

This clonotype was found a few times. The chain is built from TRBV29-1 and TRBJ2-7; possible D gene TRBD2, 5 bases. The CDR3 contains 11 residues. V shed 6 bases and J shed 7 bases, with 13 bases lying between them. Germline V CDR1 and CDR2: SQVTM, ANQGSEA. The DNA for the CDR3 is TGCAGCGTCGGACTGGGGTTTGAGCAGTACTTC. Residues: CSVGLGFEQYF.

This clonotype occurred a few times. The chain uses TRBV19 and TRBJ1-4; 10 bases are shared with TRBD1. The CDR3 loop spans 14 amino acids. Germline CDR1 is LNHDA and CDR2 is SQIVND (reference sequence). Trimming at V came to 10 bases and at J to 8 bases, leaving 10 bases not matched to a gene. The chain's CDR3 is CATKRDRGYEKLFF. The CDR3, as DNA: TGTGCCACCAAAAGGGACAGGGGCTACGAAAAACTGTTTTTT.